Presented here are 21 T cell receptor beta chains from one specimen sequenced in a study of tumor-infiltrating lymphocytes in oesophageal squamous cell carcinoma (dated by TCRdb to the mid-2010s). Library preparation was by PCR. The instrument was an Illumina HiSeq 2000. Using fastp at Q25 and MiXCR, TCRdb reprocessed the public reads and kept productive beta chains. Every distinct CDR3 protein forms one entry, paired with its most common genes and DNA. This sample has about 12,000 distinct CDR3 sequences in its table, and 54% of those were observed once. The biggest ten clones account for around a third of the sample. The specimen sequenced was esophageal tumor tissue. These receptors were taken from a female donor with esophageal squamous cell carcinoma.

This clonotype turned up a few times. Written as DNA, the CDR3 is TGTGCCAGCAGCCCAGCGGGGGAGGGGCGGGACTCCTACGAGCAGTACTTC. It encodes CASSPAGEGRDSYEQYF. This chain joins TRBV7-6 and TRBJ2-5; 8 bases align to TRBD2. The DNA end favors TRBJ2-7, so the J call may be wrong. This CDR3 is 17 amino acids long. Germline V gene sequence: CDR1 SGHVS, CDR2 FNYEAQ.

This clonotype has ten or more counts. This chain joins TRBV10-2 and TRBJ2-5; 7 positions match TRBD2. V lost 8 bases and J lost 2; bases outside the gene matches: 5. The CDR3 consists of 13 residues. Germline lookup yields CDR1 WSHSY and CDR2 SAAADI. Here the CDR3 DNA reads TGCGCCAGCGGGAGGGATAGACAAGAGACCCAGTACTTC. This encodes CASGRDRQETQYF.

The V gene is TRBV7-3, the J gene TRBJ2-4, with 14 bases that match TRBD2. The J call is uncertain, as TRBJ2-1 better fits the DNA end. The CDR3 runs to 14 residues. CDR1 and CDR2 from the germline V gene are SGHTA and FQGTGA. The CDR3 protein is CASMMTSGRGEQFF. The DNA for the CDR3 is TGTGCCAGCATGATGACTAGCGGGAGGGGGGAGCAGTTCTTC.

The chain recombines TRBV6-1 with TRBJ1-5; D ambiguous. Trimming removed 0 bases at V and 5 bases at J, with 5 bases between. CDR3 length: 13 amino acids. CDR1 and CDR2 from the germline V gene are MNHNS and SASEGT. CDR3 loop: CASSEAGDQPQHF. The CDR3 DNA follows: TGTGCCAGCAGTGAAGCCGGGGATCAGCCCCAGCATTTT.

The gene calls are TRBV6-6 and TRBJ2-3; the D gene is possibly TRBD1 (6 bases). Gene TRBJ2-7 matches the end of the DNA better, so the J call may be wrong. CDR3 length equals 15 residues. CDR1 is MNHNY and CDR2 is SVGAGI in the germline V gene (reference sequence). The CDR3 loop is CASTLQGESYNEQYF. Written as DNA, the CDR3 is TGTGCCAGCACCCTACAGGGAGAGTCCTACAATGAGCAGTACTTC.

The genes are TRBV9 and TRBJ2-5; possibly TRBD2 for D (5 bases). The CDR3 spans 12 residues. The V end lost 1 base, the J end lost 11 bases, and 12 bases lay between the germline ends. Germline lookup yields CDR1 SGDLS and CDR2 YYNGEE. This CDR3 reads CASSVSKGEQYF. CDR3 bases: TGTGCCAGCAGCGTATCGAAGGGAGAGCAGTACTTC.

The chain couples TRBV7-3 to TRBJ2-7; 9 bases map to TRBD2. The end of the DNA aligns better with TRBJ2-5, so the J call may be wrong. CDR1 and CDR2 from the germline V gene are SGHTA and FQGTGA. This CDR3 has 15 residues. The CDR3 protein is CASSFGGGAGETQYF. CDR3 nucleotides: TGTGCCAGCAGCTTCGGCGGGGGGGCCGGAGAGACCCAGTACTTC.

The chain recombines TRBV7-6 with TRBJ2-3, with 8 bases fitting TRBD1. TRBJ2-7 explains the end of the DNA better; the J call may be wrong. The CDR3 consists of 15 residues. CDR1 is SGHVS, CDR2 FNYEAQ, per germline. CDR3 residues: CASSSRGTGGTEQYF. CDR3 bases: TGTGCCAGCAGCTCGCGTGGGACAGGAGGAACCGAGCAGTACTTC.

The chain joins TRBV7-3 to TRBJ2-1, with TRBD1 as a possible D gene (5 bases). Per germline, CDR1 SGHTA and CDR2 FQGTGA. The V end lost 2 bases, the J end lost 5 bases, and 7 bases lay between the germline ends. CDR3 length: 13 amino acids. CDR3 in amino acids: CASSLARDNEQFF. In nucleotides, the CDR3 is TGTGCCAGCAGCTTAGCCAGGGACAATGAGCAGTTCTTC.

This clonotype was counted many times. The J gene is TRBJ2-5, the V gene TRBV7-3; D tentatively reads TRBD1 or TRBD2 (5 bases each). CDR3 length: 13 residues. CDR1 is SGHTA and CDR2 is FQGTGA in the germline V gene. V was cut by 3 bases and J by 4 bases, with 9 bases left in between. The DNA for the CDR3 is TGTGCCAGCAGCTTCACTGGGGGAGAGACCCAGTACTTC. The encoded protein is CASSFTGGETQYF.

The gene calls are TRBV7-2 and TRBJ1-4; D gene unclear. The V end was cut by 5 bases, the J end by 0 bases, with 10 bases between. The CDR3 runs 15 residues. Germline V gene lookup returns CDR1 SGHTA and CDR2 FQGNSA. The chain's CDR3 is CASSRAGTTNEKLFF. DNA for the CDR3: TGTGCCAGCAGCCGCGCCGGGACAACTAATGAAAAACTGTTTTTT.

This clonotype was found a few times. The CDR3, as DNA: TGTGCCAGCAGCGATTACGGGACTAGCGGGAGCCACGAGCAGTACTTC. It codes for CASSDYGTSGSHEQYF. The V call is TRBV7-9, the J call TRBJ2-1; 14 bases align to TRBD2. The end of the DNA aligns better with TRBJ2-7, so the J call may be wrong. The CDR3 contains 16 residues. Germline assignment: CDR1 SEHNR and CDR2 FQNEAQ (reference sequence).

This clonotype was counted at least ten times. V and J are TRBV13 and TRBJ2-3; 14 bases fit TRBD2. The CDR3 loop spans 18 amino acids. Germline V gives CDR1 PRHDT, CDR2 FYEKMQ (reference sequence). V lost 4 bases to trimming and J lost 3 bases; unmatched junction nucleotides: 9. CDR3 region: CASSSGLAGGSPTDTQYF. CDR3 in DNA: TGTGCCAGCAGCTCTGGACTAGCGGGGGGTTCCCCGACAGATACGCAGTATTTT.

This clonotype has a count of ten or more. V and J are TRBV6-2 or TRBV6-3 and TRBJ2-3; 13 bases are shared with TRBD2. V was pared by 3 bases and J by 7 bases, with 10 bases of the junction left unmatched. CDR3 length: 17 residues. Germline V gene data show CDR1 as MNHEY and CDR2 as SVGEGT. For the CDR3, the DNA is TGTGCCAGCAGTTATGGACTAGCGGGAGTTGATGCCAATACGCAGTATTTT. Encoded protein: CASSYGLAGVDANTQYF.

This clonotype was observed a single time. This sequence joins TRBV5-1 and TRBJ2-5; 7 bases are shared with TRBD2. The length of the CDR3 is 14 residues. The germline V gene encodes CDR1 SGHRS and CDR2 YFSETQ. Trimming cost V 4 bases and J 2 bases; bases outside gene matches: 5. The CDR3 bases are TGCGCCAGCAGCAGCGGGACGGAACAAGAGACCCAGTACTTC. Translation gives CASSSGTEQETQYF.

V usage is TRBV7-2 and J usage is TRBJ2-5; D might be TRBD1 (5 bases). The end of the DNA aligns better with TRBJ2-1, so the J call may be wrong. Germline V gene data show CDR1 as SGHTA and CDR2 as FQGNSA. The CDR3 consists of 12 residues. This CDR3 reads CASRRLGDEQFF. The CDR3 DNA reads as TGTGCCAGCAGGCGCCTAGGGGATGAGCAGTTCTTC.

The genes are TRBV28 and TRBJ2-3, with D unclear. Germline V gives CDR1 MDHEN, CDR2 SYDVKM. The CDR3 runs 14 residues. The V end was cut by 1 base, the J end by 11 bases, with 16 bases between. The CDR3 sequence is CASSLYPASYEQYF. The CDR3, as DNA: TGTGCCAGCAGTTTATATCCGGCCTCCTACGAGCAGTATTTT.

The genes are TRBV7-9 and TRBJ2-5; D remains unclear. With the DNA end fitting TRBJ2-7 better, the J assignment may be wrong. This CDR3 spans 13 amino acids. Germline-derived CDR1 and CDR2 are SEHNR and FQNEAQ (reference sequence). In nucleotides, the CDR3 is TGTGCCAGCAGCTCAACCATGGCCTACGAGCAGTACTTC. This codes for CASSSTMAYEQYF.

The J gene is TRBJ2-7, the V gene TRBV7-2, with 10 bases aligning to TRBD2. Gene TRBJ2-1 matches the end of the DNA better, so the J call may be wrong. From germline, CDR1 is SGHTA and CDR2 FQGNSA. The CDR3 totals 16 residues. CDR3 protein: CASSLGLAGSYNEQFF. DNA for the CDR3: TGTGCCAGCAGCTTAGGACTAGCGGGCTCCTACAATGAGCAGTTCTTC.

This clonotype was counted a single time. This chain connects TRBV7-6 to TRBJ2-1; 8 bases fit TRBD2. J gave up 4 bases and V 4 bases, and 9 bases lay outside the gene matches. The CDR3 is 16 amino acids. Germline CDR1 SGHVS, CDR2 FNYEAQ. CDR3 amino acids: CASSWPGLETYNEQFF. The CDR3 DNA follows: TGTGCCAGCAGCTGGCCGGGACTAGAGACATACAATGAGCAGTTCTTC.

The chain is built from TRBV7-2 and TRBJ2-3; D is unclear. The J call may not be correct, given that the DNA end is closer to TRBJ2-7. Germline V lookup: CDR1 SGHTA, CDR2 FQGNSA. The CDR3 is 11 amino acids. In DNA, the CDR3 is TGTGCCAGCAGCCCAGACAATGAGCAGTACTTC. Amino acids: CASSPDNEQYF.